A selection of T cell receptor beta chains follows, all from one sample in a study of T-cell reconstitution after alpha-beta-depleted transplantation in children. TCRdb used MiXCR to reprocess the PCR reads, holding one entry per CDR3 protein. The sample holds 180,000 or so distinct CDR3 sequences, 5% to 7.5% seen once. The specimen was PBMCs, collected before TCRalphabeta/CD19-depleted stem cell transplant. Source of these receptors: a girl less than two years old with combined immunodeficiency, due to receive a stem cell transplant. CDR3s include the opening cysteine and the closing phenylalanine or tryptophan.

CDR3aa | j_gene | v_gene
CASSAPGTGGEKLFF | TRBJ1-4 | TRBV6-1
CATCGRVLLYEQFF | TRBJ2-1 | TRBV28
CASSPDRASYEQYF | TRBJ2-7 | TRBV7-2
CASSQGTEAFF | TRBJ1-1 | TRBV13
CSVPTWEGETQYF | TRBJ2-5 | TRBV29-1
CASSSYRDREGPQHF | TRBJ1-5 | TRBV6-1
CASSQPDRDQETQYF | TRBJ2-5 | TRBV4-2
CSAGPYRVRQETQYF | TRBJ2-5 | TRBV20-1
CASSQVGGRDYGYTF | TRBJ1-2 | TRBV4-1
CASSLRGEVF | TRBJ2-7 | TRBV28
CATTQLYGGELFF | TRBJ2-2 | TRBV15
CASSSEVLNEQFF | TRBJ2-1 | TRBV11-2
CASRFAHEQYF | TRBJ2-7 | TRBV12-3/TRBV12-4
CSVQGGTQPPLETQYF | TRBJ2-5 | TRBV29-1
CASSPNHGSGGNQPQHF | TRBJ1-5 | TRBV12-3/TRBV12-4
CASSSFRGPKETQYF | TRBJ2-5 | TRBV7-9
CSVGQAYEQYF | TRBJ2-7 | TRBV29-1
CASSLYGRTTDTQYF | TRBJ2-3 | TRBV28
CASSNGGGGLTEAFF | TRBJ1-1 | TRBV6-5
CASSPGQGTLSEKLFF | TRBJ1-4 | TRBV9
CASSLSGVLNTEAFF | TRBJ1-1 | TRBV7-9
CSCITPDRDYNEQFF | TRBJ2-1 | TRBV20-1
CASIGGPGYEQYF | TRBJ2-7 | TRBV27
CASSKTRNQPQHF | TRBJ1-5 | TRBV28
CASSNPYEVHSGMDEKLFF | TRBJ1-4 | TRBV11-1
CASSFDRENQPQHF | TRBJ1-5 | TRBV12-3/TRBV12-4
CASSYGPQPGLSYEQYF | TRBJ2-7 | TRBV6-2/TRBV6-3